The rows below give T cell receptor beta chains drawn from one sample of a study of cytomegalovirus exposure and HLA in healthy donors. This table comes from immunoSEQ multiplex PCR, and its TCRdb copy is limited to in-frame clones, with some not included. The sample carries around 150,000 clones, 66% recorded once. The sequenced sample was PBMCs. These receptors were obtained from a woman in her sixties or seventies in good health and CMV-seronegative. Both conserved end residues are part of each CDR3. Fields, in order: CDR3 protein, CDR3 DNA, J gene, V gene, clone size, D gene. D genes are given only for firm matches. Part of the rows lack a size; the others show once, few, many or a class for expanded clones.

CASSLGMRTEAFF | TGTGCCAGCAGCTTAGGTATGAGGACTGAAGCTTTCTTT | TRBJ1-1 | TRBV11-2 | NA | NA
CASSLSTGTGTEAFF | TGCGCCAGCAGCCTCTCGACAGGGACGGGAACTGAAGCTTTCTTT | TRBJ1-1 | TRBV5-1 | NA | TRBD1
CASSQCWPGATDTQYF | TGCGCCAGCAGTCAATGTTGGCCAGGGGCGACAGATACGCAGTATTTT | TRBJ2-3 | TRBV23-1 | NA | NA
CASSVGEVDSSTDTQYF | TGTGCCAGCAGCGTAGGGGAGGTGGATTCTAGCACAGATACGCAGTATTTT | TRBJ2-3 | TRBV9 | once | NA
CASSLGSGQETQYF | TGTGCCAGCAGCTTAGGATCGGGTCAAGAGACCCAGTACTTC | TRBJ2-5 | TRBV11-3 | NA | NA
CASTAGLLSSYEQYF | TGTGCCAGCACCGCGGGACTTCTGAGCTCCTACGAGCAGTACTTC | TRBJ2-7 | TRBV28 | NA | NA
CASSDPGTSNEQYF | TGTGCCAGCAGTGACCCCGGGACTAGTAACGAGCAGTACTTC | TRBJ2-7 | TRBV5-4 | few | TRBD2
CASSEQDTQYF | TGTGCCAGCTCAGAACAAGATACGCAGTATTTT | TRBJ2-3 | TRBV18 | NA | NA
CASSQFIGNQPQHF | TGCGCCAGCAGCCAATTCATAGGCAATCAGCCCCAGCATTTT | TRBJ1-5 | TRBV4-3 | NA | NA
CASSLGRQETQYF | TGTGCCAGCAGCTTGGGGAGGCAAGAGACCCAGTACTTC | TRBJ2-5 | TRBV5-4 | few | NA
CASSPGTGRHPGELFF | TGTGCCAGCAGTCCCGGGACAGGGAGGCATCCCGGGGAGCTGTTTTTT | TRBJ2-2 | TRBV6-6 | few | TRBD1
CASSDPVAGRTDTQYF | TGTGCCAGTAGTGACCCCGTAGCGGGGCGCACAGATACGCAGTATTTT | TRBJ2-3 | TRBV19 | NA | TRBD2
CASRGVGPSTQPQHF | TGTGCCAGCAGGGGAGTTGGTCCTTCCACACAGCCCCAGCATTTT | TRBJ1-5 | TRBV2 | once | NA
CASSLDRGRGQGEQFF | TGTGCCAGCAGCTTAGATCGGGGCAGGGGGCAGGGTGAGCAGTTCTTC | TRBJ2-1 | TRBV11-2 | NA | TRBD1
CASGRTGSSNEQFF | TGCGCCAGCGGCAGGACTGGGTCGTCCAATGAGCAGTTCTTC | TRBJ2-1 | TRBV5-1 | few | NA
CSGGTGPYEQYF | TGCAGCGGCGGGACAGGCCCCTACGAGCAGTACTTC | TRBJ2-7 | TRBV29-1 | NA | TRBD1
CASSFSLGNEQFF | TGTGCCAGCAGCTTCTCACTAGGGAATGAGCAGTTCTTC | TRBJ2-1 | TRBV7-2 | NA | NA
CASTTSGFNEKLFF | TGTGCCAGTACGACGTCAGGTTTTAATGAAAAACTGTTTTTT | TRBJ1-4 | TRBV19 | NA | NA
CASSATLNTEAFF | TGTGCCAGCAGTGCAACTTTGAACACTGAAGCTTTCTTT | TRBJ1-1 | TRBV6-1 | few | NA
CASKAGGGYEQYF | TGTGCCAGTAAAGCGGGAGGAGGCTACGAGCAGTACTTC | TRBJ2-7 | TRBV19 | NA | TRBD2
CASSGRSRGNYGYTF | TGCGCCAGCAGCGGCAGGTCTAGGGGTAACTATGGCTACACCTTC | TRBJ1-2 | TRBV5-1 | NA | NA
CASSSRGTQYF | TGTGCCAGCAGTTCAAGAGGTACGCAGTATTTT | TRBJ2-3 | TRBV28 | NA | NA
CASSPLSGNTIYF | TGTGCCAGCAGCCCTCTCAGTGGAAACACCATATATTTT | TRBJ1-3 | TRBV7-8 | NA | NA
CASSLARGRQTSTDTQYF | TGTGCCAGCAGCTTAGCTAGGGGGCGACAGACTAGCACAGATACGCAGTATTTT | TRBJ2-3 | TRBV7-2 | few | TRBD1
CASRPAGLRNEKLFF | TGTGCCAGCAGGCCCGCGGGACTCAGGAATGAAAAACTGTTTTTT | TRBJ1-4 | TRBV6-6 | NA | NA
CASTLQGDGYTF | TGTGCCAGCACCCTACAGGGGGATGGCTACACCTTC | TRBJ1-2 | TRBV6-1 | NA | TRBD1
CASTLGTAYGYTF | TGTGCCAGCACGCTCGGGACAGCCTATGGCTACACCTTC | TRBJ1-2 | TRBV7-9 | NA | TRBD1
CASSLVPGRGALNEQFF | TGCGCCAGCAGCTTGGTGCCCGGGAGGGGGGCCCTCAATGAGCAGTTCTTC | TRBJ2-1 | TRBV5-1 | NA | TRBD2